Following are 17 T cell receptor beta chains from one sample sequenced in a study of spatial heterogeneity in lung cancer. Time point reported: sample taken at primary tumor resection. TCRdb used MiXCR to reprocess the 5' RACE reads, holding one entry per CDR3 protein. Among over 1,500 distinct CDR3 sequences listed, roughly an eighth were seen once. The material was normal lung tissue next to the tumor, obtained at surgery. These receptors all come from a female donor with early-stage non-small cell lung cancer.

This clonotype is labeled large. The chain links TRBV5-6 to TRBJ2-1; D perhaps matches TRBD2 (5 bases). Germline CDR1 and CDR2: SGHDT and YYEEEE. CDR3 length: 12 residues. The V end lost 0 bases, the J end lost 7 bases, and 5 bases lay between the germline ends. CDR3 in DNA: TGTGCCAGCAGCTTGGTAGCGAATGAGCAGTTCTTC. Amino acid sequence: CASSLVANEQFF.

By sample share, this clonotype is medium-sized. The rearrangement links TRBV7-2 to TRBJ2-6; maybe TRBD2 (6 bases). Trimming cost V 5 bases and J 0 bases, with 8 bases left between them. CDR1 is SGHTA and CDR2 is FQGNSA in the germline V gene. CDR3 length: 15 residues. CDR3 bases: TGTGCCAGCAGCGCCGGGGGCTCTGGGGCCAACGTCCTGACTTTC. This encodes CASSAGGSGANVLTF. Full variable domain (outside the CDR3, taken from reference TRBV7-2 and TRBJ2-6): GAGVSQSPSNKVTEKGKDVELRCDPISGHTALYWYRQSLGQGLEFLIYFQGNSAPDKSGLPSDRFSAERTGGSVSTLTIQRTQQEDSAVYLCASSAGGSGANVLTFGAGSRLTVL.

The chain uses TRBV5-1 and TRBJ2-6; D remains ambiguous. Per germline, CDR1 SGHRS and CDR2 YFSETQ. Trimming stripped 2 bases from V and 0 bases from J, with 6 bases between. The CDR3 runs to 15 residues. In DNA form, the CDR3 reads TGCGCCAGCAGCTTTTCGGCCTCTGGGGCCAACGTCCTGACTTTC. Translated: CASSFSASGANVLTF.

The chain combines TRBV29-1 with TRBJ1-5; 9 positions match TRBD1. CDR3 length equals 13 residues. Germline V CDR1 and CDR2: SQVTM, ANQGSEA. V trimming: 3 bases; J trimming: 8 bases; junction bases outside the gene matches: 5. The CDR3 region has the DNA TGCAGCGTTGATCTCGGACAGGGGAAGCCCCAGCATTTT. Translated: CSVDLGQGKPQHF.

This clonotype is deemed medium-sized. This chain uses TRBV28 with TRBJ2-4; D is unclear. The germline V gene encodes CDR1 MDHEN and CDR2 SYDVKM. There are 14 residues in the CDR3. Deletions cut 2 bases from V and 6 bases from J, with 11 bases between. CDR3 sequence (DNA): TGTGCCAGCAGTTTAGATGAGCCCCCAAACATTCAGTACTTC. Residues: CASSLDEPPNIQYF.

This rearrangement joins TRBV7-2 to TRBJ2-3; D possibly corresponds to TRBD2 (7 bases). Trimming took 5 bases from V and 4 from J, leaving 16 bases between them. Germline V gives CDR1 SGHTA, CDR2 FQGNSA. The CDR3 extends over 15 amino acids. The CDR3 DNA reads as TGTGCCAGCAGCCCGAGGGGGGGGAGAGCAGATACGCAGTATTTT. Protein sequence: CASSPRGGRADTQYF.

This clonotype is medium-sized by share. The rearrangement joins TRBV20-1 to TRBJ2-7; unclear D gene. Per germline, CDR1 DFQATT and CDR2 SNEGSKA (reference sequence). Trimming removed 3 bases at V and 0 bases at J, with 9 bases between. CDR3 length: 13 amino acids. The CDR3 nucleotides are TGCAGTGCTAGGGGGAACTCCTCCTACGAGCAGTACTTC. Its translation: CSARGNSSYEQYF.

This rearrangement joins TRBV5-1 to TRBJ2-7, with 7 nucleotides matching TRBD1. V dropped 4 bases and J dropped 1; count of bases not matched to a gene: 2. The V gene's germline CDR1 is SGHRS and CDR2 YFSETQ. The CDR3 is 13 residues long. The CDR3 spells CASSVTGSYEQYF. Written as DNA, the CDR3 is TGCGCCAGCAGCGTGACAGGGTCCTACGAGCAGTACTTC.

V is TRBV7-3 and J is TRBJ2-1; 7 positions agree with TRBD1. After removal of 4 bases from V and 9 bases from J, the junction contained 12 bases not matched to a gene. In germline, CDR1 is SGHTA, CDR2 FQGTGA. The CDR3 length is 15 residues. The DNA of the CDR3 is TGTGCCAGCAGCTCGACAGGGCAACGTAGTGGTGAGCAGTTCTTC. It yields the protein CASSSTGQRSGEQFF.

This clonotype rates as medium-sized. The J gene is TRBJ2-3, the V gene TRBV5-1; TRBD1 might be the D (5 bases). Trimming cost V 4 bases and J 4 bases, with 16 bases left between them. The CDR3 is made up of 15 amino acids. Germline V gives CDR1 SGHRS, CDR2 YFSETQ. CDR3 sequence: CASSETALVADTQYF. The CDR3 DNA follows: TGCGCCAGCAGCGAGACAGCTTTAGTGGCAGATACGCAGTATTTT.

This clonotype has more than one count but fewer than ten. The V gene is TRBV5-1, the J gene TRBJ2-1, with 9 bases that match TRBD2. The trim removed 4 bases at V and 1 base at J, leaving 3 bases unmatched. The germline CDR1 and CDR2 sequences are SGHRS and YFSETQ. This CDR3 has 15 residues. CDR3 sequence reads: CASSMTSGSYNEQFF. The CDR3, as DNA: TGCGCCAGCAGCATGACTAGCGGATCCTACAATGAGCAGTTCTTC.

V gene TRBV28 combines with J gene TRBJ2-2, with D unresolved. CDR1 and CDR2 (germline): MDHEN, SYDVKM. The V gene lost 7 bases and the J gene lost 2 bases, with 8 bases spanning the gap. The CDR3 spans 13 residues. The CDR3 loop is CASTIQNTGELFF. CDR3 nucleotide sequence: TGTGCCAGCACTATACAAAACACCGGGGAGCTGTTTTTT.

By its share, this clonotype is medium-sized. Here the CDR3 DNA reads TGTGCCAGCAGCTTAGGACCAGCGTCCCAAGAGACCCAGTACTTC. Translating gives CASSLGPASQETQYF. The chain links TRBV7-2 to TRBJ2-5; D is unresolved. This CDR3 region has 15 residues. CDR1 and CDR2 (germline): SGHTA, FQGNSA. Between the trimmed V and J ends, which lost 1 base and 1 base, there was a span of 10 bases.

By frequency in the sample, this clonotype is large. The chain couples TRBV29-1 to TRBJ2-5; D is unresolved. Trimming cost V 5 bases and J 3 bases, with 13 bases left between them. The CDR3 consists of 13 residues. CDR1 is SQVTM and CDR2 is ANQGSEA in the germline V gene. CDR3 coding DNA: TGCAGCGTTCGGACGACTTCGGAAGAGACCCAGTACTTC. It specifies CSVRTTSEETQYF.

This clonotype was recorded at least ten times. The rearrangement links TRBV12-3 or TRBV12-4 to TRBJ1-6; no definite D call. V gave up 4 bases and J gave up 7 bases, with 14 bases separating them. This CDR3 is 15 amino acids long. The chain's CDR3 is CASSSGATPNSPLHF. For the CDR3, the DNA is TGTGCCAGCAGTTCGGGAGCCACCCCAAATTCACCCCTCCACTTT.

There are many counts of this clonotype. V and J are TRBV6-2 or TRBV6-3 and TRBJ2-7, with 11 nucleotides matching TRBD2. The V and J ends lost 6 bases and 2 bases, in that order; junction bases with no gene match: 6. Germline V gene lookup returns CDR1 MNHEY and CDR2 SVGEGT. CDR3 length equals 15 residues. The CDR3 region is CASRGTSGVPYEQYV. CDR3 in DNA: TGTGCCAGCAGAGGGACTAGCGGAGTTCCCTACGAGCAGTACGTC.

This clonotype is medium-sized. The rearrangement links TRBV25-1 to TRBJ1-2; no firm D call. Germline assignment: CDR1 MGHDK and CDR2 SYGVNS. Trimming took 0 bases from V and 7 from J, leaving 9 bases between them. This CDR3 is built from 13 residues. The CDR3 sequence is CASSEYVGSGYTF. The CDR3 bases are TGTGCCAGCAGTGAATATGTGGGTTCTGGCTACACCTTC.